The sequence of this T cell receptor beta chain was determined in a study of T cells in Graves' hyperthyroidism and ophthalmopathy. Study overall: At initial diagnosis, before any treatment had begun, peripheral blood was obtained.

Many counts were recorded for this clonotype. Reasons for excluding patients were uncontrolled infection, other autoimmune disease, pregnancy or lactation. On the basis of clinical symptoms, serum thyroxine and TRAb, thyroid ultrasound and orbital computed tomography, diagnoses were made. From approximately 9.5 ml of fresh peripheral blood, PBMCs were isolated. This CDR3 contains 15 residues. The V segment lost 2 bases and the J segment 5 bases; nucleotides outside the gene matches: 4. Germline-derived CDR1 and CDR2 are SGHTA and FQGTGA. It was RNA transcripts that yielded the amplified TCR beta CDR3 regions. The HTBI primer set drove a first-round RT-PCR of the TCR CDR3. A single record per CDR3 protein comes from TCRdb applying MiXCR to the multiplex PCR reads. The table records approximately 400,000 distinct CDR3 sequences, roughly 14% of them present only once.

This sequence was found in a woman between 55 and 75 years old with Graves' hyperthyroidism. This chain links TRBV7-3 with TRBJ2-1, with TRBD2 matching over 9 bases. The specimen sequenced was blood. The CDR3 coding sequence is TGTGCCAGCAGCTTAGAGTCTAGCGGGAACAATGAGCAGTTCTTC. Translated: CASSLESSGNNEQFF.